These 20 T cell receptor beta chains were sequenced from one sample in a study of OX40 agonist ivuxolimab in advanced cancers. TCRdb keeps only in-frame clones here, not all; method: immunoSEQ multiplex PCR. The table has 65,000 to 85,000 clones, approximately 86% seen once; the top ten hold 2.5% to 3%. Sample: CD4+ or CD8+ T cells sorted from blood, taken in a trial of the OX40 agonist ivuxolimab. Every receptor here comes from an adult with an advanced solid tumor such as melanoma, head and neck, liver or kidney cancer.

This chain uses TRBV4-3 with TRBJ2-1; TRBD2 matches at 13 bases. The junction had 6 bases not matched to a gene; V was cut back by 1 base and J by 9 bases. The germline V gene encodes CDR1 LGHNA and CDR2 YSLEER. The CDR3 has 16 amino acids. CDR3 in amino acids: CASSQAGTSGVAEQFF. The CDR3 DNA follows: TGCGCCAGCAGCCAAGCCGGGACTAGCGGGGTAGCTGAGCAGTTCTTC.

This clone was detected once. The gene calls are TRBV7-2 and TRBJ1-5; D is perhaps TRBD1 (5 bases). The ends were cut back, 1 base at V and 6 bases at J, with 7 bases in the middle. Looked up from germline, CDR1 is SGHTA and CDR2 is FQGNSA. CDR3 length: 13 amino acids. The CDR3 DNA reads TGTGCCAGCAGCTTAGAAGGGGTTCAGCCCCAGCATTTT. The encoded protein is CASSLEGVQPQHF.

The chain is built from TRBV5-4 and TRBJ1-4; no clear D. CDR1 is SGHNT and CDR2 is YYREEE in the germline V gene (reference sequence). Between the trimmed V and J ends, which lost 1 base and 0 bases, there was a span of 7 bases. The CDR3 spans 15 residues. The CDR3 is CASSLSGPTNEKLFF. In nucleotides, the CDR3 is TGTGCCAGCAGCTTGAGCGGCCCAACTAATGAAAAACTGTTTTTT. The complete variable domain, with remaining parts taken from reference TRBV5-4 and TRBJ1-4, reads ETGVTQSPTHLIKTRGQQVTLRCSSQSGHNTVSWYQQALGQGPQFIFQYYREEENGRGNFPPRFSGLQFPNYSSELNVNALELDDSALYLCASSLSGPTNEKLFFGSGTQLSVL.

The sample holds a few counts of this clone. The rearrangement joins TRBV7-9 to TRBJ1-4; D uncertain. Looked up from germline, CDR1 is SEHNR and CDR2 is FQNEAQ (reference sequence). This CDR3 contains 14 residues. Trimming left V 0 bases short and J 1 base short, with 3 bases between. The CDR3 reads CASSLARTNEKLFF. CDR3 coding DNA: TGTGCCAGCAGCTTAGCCAGAACTAATGAAAAACTGTTTTTT. Based on the CDR3 plus reference TRBV7-9 and TRBJ1-4, the full variable domain is DTGVSQNPRHKITKRGQNVTFRCDPISEHNRLYWYRQTLGQGPEFLTYFQNEAQLEKSRLLSDRFSAERPKGSFSTLEIQRTEQGDSAMYLCASSLARTNEKLFFGSGTQLSVL.

This chain links TRBV6-5 with TRBJ1-2; 7 bases fit TRBD1. The CDR3 consists of 15 residues. V dropped 5 bases and J dropped 4; count of bases not matched to a gene: 10. CDR1 MNHEY and CDR2 SVGAGI come from the germline V gene. CDR3: CASSVRRDSGYGYTF. The CDR3 nucleotides are TGTGCCAGCAGTGTTCGCCGGGACAGCGGCTATGGCTACACCTTC.

The chain links TRBV28 to TRBJ1-2; 9 bases match TRBD1. The germline V gene encodes CDR1 MDHEN and CDR2 SYDVKM. Trimming removed 5 bases from V and 4 bases from J; junction bases left unmatched: 2. The CDR3 totals 13 residues. CDR3 residues: CASSTGGAYGYTF. The DNA of the CDR3 is TGTGCCAGCAGTACAGGGGGCGCCTATGGCTACACCTTC.

The chain recombines TRBV7-2 with TRBJ2-2; D not resolved. With 2 bases removed from V and 6 bases from J, the gap between germline ends came to 10 bases. Germline values: CDR1 SGHTA, CDR2 FQGNSA. This CDR3 contains 14 residues. The chain's CDR3 is CASSLSTPAGELFF. The CDR3 bases are TGTGCCAGCAGCTTATCGACGCCTGCCGGGGAGCTGTTTTTT.

V and J are TRBV5-5 and TRBJ1-2, with D maybe TRBD1 (6 bases). Deletions cut 1 base from V and 4 bases from J, with 8 bases between. The germline V gene has CDR1 SGHKS and CDR2 YYEKEE (reference sequence). The CDR3 has 13 amino acids. The CDR3 sequence is CASSLIRGYGYTF. The DNA of the CDR3 is TGTGCCAGCAGCTTGATCAGGGGCTATGGCTACACCTTC.

This clone came up once. This chain connects TRBV6-5 to TRBJ2-5; 9 bases map to TRBD1. V was pared by 0 bases and J by 5 bases, with 4 bases of the junction left unmatched. Per the germline V gene, CDR1 is MNHEY and CDR2 is SVGAGI. This CDR3 has 15 amino acids. This CDR3 reads CASSYSGGQGETQYF. The DNA of the CDR3 is TGTGCCAGCAGTTACTCGGGAGGACAGGGGGAGACCCAGTACTTC.

The CDR3 DNA reads as TGTGCCAGCAGTTACGTCGGACAAGGAGAGACCCAGTACTTC. The encoded protein is CASSYVGQGETQYF. The chain is built from TRBV6-6 and TRBJ2-5; D may be TRBD1 (5 bases). Looked up from germline, CDR1 is MNHNY and CDR2 is SVGAGI (reference sequence). The length of the CDR3 is 14 residues. V was shortened by 2 bases and J by 4 bases, with 11 bases between the two germline ends.

J is TRBJ2-1 and V is TRBV11-2, with 7 bases fitting TRBD1. The CDR3 has 16 amino acids. Losses at the gene ends were 3 bases for V and 3 bases for J; bases not matched to a gene: 8. Per the germline V gene, CDR1 is SGHAT and CDR2 is FQNNGV. The CDR3 loop reads CASSLTDREDYNEQFF. In DNA form, the CDR3 reads TGTGCCAGCAGCTTGACTGACAGGGAAGACTACAATGAGCAGTTCTTC.

V usage is TRBV28 and J usage is TRBJ1-5, with D uncertain. Germline V gives CDR1 MDHEN, CDR2 SYDVKM. V lost 5 bases and J 3 bases, leaving 17 bases between the germline ends. The CDR3 extends over 16 amino acids. CDR3 region: CASSIPGGIYNQPQHF. The CDR3, as DNA: TGTGCCAGCAGTATCCCGGGAGGTATTTACAATCAGCCCCAGCATTTT.

This clone was counted only a few times. The rearrangement joins TRBV2 to TRBJ1-2; TRBD1 matches 7 bases. Germline trimming cut 11 bases from V and 5 bases from J; bases unmatched to any gene: 11. Germline V gene data show CDR1 as SNHLY and CDR2 as FYNNEI. CDR3 length: 13 residues. The CDR3 region has the DNA TGTGCCGACACTGTGAAGGGGGCGTATGGCTACACCTTC. Protein product: CADTVKGAYGYTF.

The table lists this clone with a few counts. The V call is TRBV6-6, the J call TRBJ2-7; 14 nucleotides agree with TRBD2. The CDR3 runs 15 residues. V gave up 10 bases and J gave up 0 bases; unmatched junction bases: 5. Germline V gene lookup returns CDR1 MNHNY and CDR2 SVGAGI (reference sequence). The CDR3 loop reads CAIGLAGGSSYEQYF. DNA for the CDR3: TGTGCCATTGGACTAGCGGGGGGAAGCTCCTACGAGCAGTACTTC.

The chain combines TRBV15 with TRBJ1-5; TRBD1 might be the D (6 bases). Germline CDR1 and CDR2: LNHNV and YYDKDF (reference sequence). The V and J ends lost 0 bases and 2 bases respectively, with 17 bases between them. The CDR3 consists of 18 residues. CDR3 nucleotides: TGTGCCACCAGCAGAGATCTAGGGGGGGCTCGGGGCAATCAGCCCCAGCATTTT. Its translation: CATSRDLGGARGNQPQHF.

This clone was counted only a few times. The gene calls are TRBV28 and TRBJ2-5; maybe TRBD2 (5 bases). V was shortened by 4 bases and J by 5 bases, with 20 bases between the two germline ends. Germline-derived CDR1 and CDR2 are MDHEN and SYDVKM. This CDR3 has 16 amino acids. CDR3 in DNA: TGTGCCAGCAGTTCCTCAACGGGGTCCCTCTGGGAGACCCAGTACTTC. It translates to CASSSSTGSLWETQYF.

The rearrangement uses TRBV6-6 and TRBJ1-1; 12 positions match TRBD1. Trimming at V came to 5 bases and at J to 7 bases, leaving 8 bases not matched to a gene. Looked up from germline, CDR1 is MNHNY and CDR2 is SVGAGI (reference sequence). This CDR3 spans 15 amino acids. The CDR3 DNA is TGTGCCAGCAGTGACCCGGGACAGGGGGCTGGTGAAGCTTTCTTT. The encoded protein is CASSDPGQGAGEAFF.

The chain links TRBV7-9 to TRBJ2-2; no reliable D call. CDR1 is SEHNR, CDR2 FQNEAQ, per germline (reference sequence). Trimming took off 4 bases at V and 5 bases at J, with 5 bases between the two ends. The CDR3 runs 12 residues. The CDR3 spells CASSSPTGELFF. The CDR3 DNA reads TGTGCCAGCAGCTCCCCAACCGGGGAGCTGTTTTTT.

The V call is TRBV9, the J call TRBJ2-5; 8 bases fit TRBD2. The V segment lost 0 bases and the J segment 3 bases; nucleotides outside the gene matches: 10. This CDR3 is 17 amino acids long. From germline, CDR1 is SGDLS and CDR2 YYNGEE. CDR3 sequence: CASSVGRGGQKEETQYF. CDR3 in DNA: TGTGCCAGCAGCGTAGGCCGCGGGGGGCAAAAAGAAGAGACCCAGTACTTC.

CDR3 in amino acids: CASSQVDRAANEKLFF. The CDR3 coding sequence is TGCGCCAGCAGCCAAGTTGACAGGGCTGCTAATGAAAAACTGTTTTTT. This chain links TRBV4-1 with TRBJ1-4, with 7 bases lining up with TRBD1. The CDR3 is 16 amino acids. V lost 1 base to trimming and J lost 3 bases; unmatched junction nucleotides: 5. Germline CDR1 and CDR2: MGHRA and YSYEKL.